This TCR beta chain originates from a study of T cells in Graves' hyperthyroidism and ophthalmopathy. Amplification of TCR beta CDR3 regions was performed using RNA transcripts as template. Primed by the HTBI set, a first-round RT-PCR was run on the TCR CDR3. One entry per CDR3 protein results from TCRdb running MiXCR on the multiplex PCR reads. The table shows around 210,000 distinct CDR3 sequences, with less than 20% occurring only once. Germline V gene data show CDR1 as WNHNN and CDR2 as SYGVQD (reference sequence). This CDR3 spans 13 amino acids. Deletions cut 7 bases from V and 1 base from J, with 10 bases between. Regarding this clonotype: The antigen is not known.

Study-level results: Ophthalmopathy prediction by the model preceded onset by a median approximately 6.9 months. Researchers report that a 13 V-J model separated ophthalmopathy from stable hyperthyroidism.

The authors deemed Graves' hyperthyroidism stable absent ophthalmopathy progression within 18 months. Specimen: blood. The clonotype originates from a woman in her forties or fifties with Graves' hyperthyroidism. The chain combines TRBV10-1 with TRBJ1-1; D uncertain. CDR3 sequence (DNA): TGCGCCAGCACACCGAGTCAGAACACTGAAGCTTTCTTT. This sequence encodes CASTPSQNTEAFF.